Below, 16 T cell receptor beta chains from the same sample are listed, as sequenced in a study of T cell changes during pregnancy in multiple sclerosis. Assay used: immunoSEQ multiplex PCR; TCRdb lists only in-frame clones, some missing. The sample carries tens of thousands of clones, 93% recorded once. The material was peripheral blood, obtained after pregnancy. The receptors come from a female donor with multiple sclerosis, enrolled in a pregnancy study.

This clone was counted a single time. The V call is TRBV29-1, the J call TRBJ2-7, with 12 bases matching TRBD1. This CDR3 region has 13 residues. With 6 bases clipped from V and 6 bases from J, the junction kept 6 bases outside the gene matches. Germline CDR1 is SQVTM and CDR2 is ANQGSEA. The CDR3 DNA is TGCAGCGTCAAGGGACAGGGGGCTCTCGAGCAGTACTTC. Translated: CSVKGQGALEQYF.

The V and J genes are TRBV6-1 and TRBJ1-1; TRBD1 matches at 9 bases. The CDR3 is 13 residues long. The germline V gene has CDR1 MNHNS and CDR2 SASEGT. Trimming at V came to 11 bases and at J to 5 bases, leaving 9 bases not matched to a gene. The CDR3, as DNA: TGTGCCCATCAGACAGGGGGTTTAACTGAAGCTTTCTTT. It specifies CAHQTGGLTEAFF.

The V gene is TRBV28, the J gene TRBJ1-1, with D hard to call. This CDR3 is built from 11 residues. Germline assignment: CDR1 MDHEN and CDR2 SYDVKM. Deletions cut 8 bases from V and 10 bases from J, with 14 bases between. The CDR3 DNA reads as TGTGCCAGCGGACTTATACGGGGAGCTTTCTTT. Protein product: CASGLIRGAFF.

This rearrangement joins TRBV11-2 to TRBJ2-7; TRBD1 matches 7 bases. The germline V gene has CDR1 SGHAT and CDR2 FQNNGV. V dropped 4 bases and J dropped 2; count of bases not matched to a gene: 5. There are 14 residues in the CDR3. The CDR3 bases are TGTGCCAGCAGCTCCCGGGACAGTCCCTACGAGCAGTACTTC. Translating gives CASSSRDSPYEQYF.

The chain uses TRBV10-3 and TRBJ2-7, with 10 bases that match TRBD2. V lost 5 bases and J lost 2; bases outside the gene matches: 6. CDR1 is ENHRY, CDR2 SYGVKD, per germline. CDR3 size: 15 residues. CDR3 in amino acids: CAISNEREGPYEQYF. The CDR3 bases are TGTGCCATCAGTAACGAGCGGGAGGGCCCCTACGAGCAGTACTTC.

Points on this clone: An end of the junction does not agree with germline; a read error may underlie this. The J gene is TRBJ1-1, the V gene TRBV7-9; D gene unclear. CDR3 length: 15 residues. Germline CDR1 is SEHNR and CDR2 is FQNEAQ (reference sequence). CDR3 in amino acids: CASSSERHTYTETFF. CDR3 nucleotide sequence: TGTGCCAGCAGCTCAGAGAGACACACATACACTGAAACTTTCTTT.

The chain has TRBV29-1 and TRBJ2-1, with TRBD2 identical over 9 bases. Germline loops: CDR1 SQVTM, CDR2 ANQGSEA. The CDR3 totals 15 residues. V lost 1 base, J lost 2 bases, and 3 bases stayed unmatched. The CDR3 loop reads CSVEVASGTYNEQFF. CDR3 nucleotides: TGCAGCGTTGAAGTGGCTAGCGGGACCTACAATGAGCAGTTCTTC.

This sequence joins TRBV7-9 and TRBJ2-1, with 11 nucleotides matching TRBD2. CDR1 is SEHNR, CDR2 FQNEAQ, per germline (reference sequence). This CDR3 is 14 amino acids long. Unmatched junction bases numbered 7, after V lost 1 base and J lost 14 bases. CDR3 DNA sequence: TGTGCCAGCAGCTTAGAAATAGCGGGAGGGCCGGAGTTCTTC. This codes for CASSLEIAGGPEFF.

V and J are TRBV11-3 and TRBJ1-4, with no clear D. Deletions cut 5 bases from V and 8 bases from J, with 15 bases between. This CDR3 is 14 amino acids long. Looked up from germline, CDR1 is SGHNT and CDR2 is YENEEA. The CDR3 nucleotides read TGTGCCAGCAGCCCGCCGGGGTGGGAGGAAAAACTGTTTTTT. Encoded protein: CASSPPGWEEKLFF.

This chain connects TRBV19 to TRBJ2-1; D remains unclear. Trimming shortened V by 3 bases and J by 8 bases, and 17 bases separated the two germline ends. Germline values: CDR1 LNHDA, CDR2 SQIVND (reference sequence). The CDR3 is 15 residues long. CDR3 sequence: CASSMTPTSGDEQFF. DNA for the CDR3: TGTGCCAGTAGTATGACGCCGACTTCGGGTGATGAGCAGTTCTTC. The whole variable domain, filled in from reference TRBV19 and TRBJ2-1, reads DGGITQSPKYLFRKEGQNVTLSCEQNLNHDAMYWYRQDPGQGLRLIYYSQIVNDFQKGDIAEGYSVSREKKESFPLTVTSAQKNPTAFYLCASSMTPTSGDEQFFGPGTRLTVL.

The V and J genes are TRBV6-5 and TRBJ1-1, with TRBD1 matching over 9 bases. The CDR3 runs 15 residues. Germline CDR1 is MNHEY and CDR2 is SVGAGI. V shed 5 bases and J 4 bases; nucleotides not matched to a gene: 8. The CDR3 loop is CASSPGTGRFTEAFF. DNA for the CDR3: TGTGCCAGCAGTCCCGGGACAGGGAGATTCACTGAAGCTTTCTTT.

The V and J genes are TRBV29-1 and TRBJ2-1; 14 bases line up with TRBD2. Trimming at V came to 7 bases and at J to 4 bases, leaving 9 bases not matched to a gene. Per germline, CDR1 SQVTM and CDR2 ANQGSEA. This CDR3 has 16 residues. CDR3 region: CSARGTSGSGYNEQFF. The CDR3 DNA follows: TGCAGCGCCCGCGGGACTAGCGGGAGCGGATACAATGAGCAGTTCTTC.

The chain recombines TRBV5-6 with TRBJ2-7, with a possible D match to TRBD1 (5 bases). The V end was cut by 2 bases, the J end by 5 bases, with 14 bases between. The CDR3 contains 14 residues. Per the germline V gene, CDR1 is SGHDT and CDR2 is YYEEEE. For the CDR3, the DNA is TGTGCCAGCAGCTTCCTCAGGGTTGGCCACGAGCAGTACTTC. Amino acids: CASSFLRVGHEQYF.

The chain is built from TRBV11-2 and TRBJ2-2; 7 bases are a match to TRBD1. The CDR3 is made up of 14 amino acids. Germline values: CDR1 SGHAT, CDR2 FQNNGV. Unmatched junction bases numbered 3, after V lost 5 bases and J lost 3 bases. CDR3 region: CASSSQGDTGELFF. The CDR3 DNA sequence: TGTGCCAGCAGCAGTCAGGGGGACACCGGGGAGCTGTTTTTT. Full variable domain (rest looked up from reference TRBV11-2 and TRBJ2-2): EAGVAQSPRYKIIEKRQSVAFWCNPISGHATLYWYQQILGQGPKLLIQFQNNGVVDDSQLPKDRFSAERLKGVDSTLKIQPAKLEDSAVYLCASSSQGDTGELFFGEGSRLTVL.

This clone was recorded a few times. The CDR3 DNA follows: TGTGCCAGCAGCGTGACGGAGTTGAACACTGAAGCTTTCTTT. Protein product: CASSVTELNTEAFF. This chain links TRBV7-9 with TRBJ1-1; unclear D gene. Trimming removed 5 bases at V and 0 bases at J, with 10 bases between. This CDR3 comprises 14 residues. CDR1 is SEHNR, CDR2 FQNEAQ, per germline (reference sequence).

In its sample, this clone was seen a few times. The genes are TRBV6-5 and TRBJ2-5; possibly TRBD2 for D (6 bases). CDR1 is MNHEY, CDR2 SVGAGI, per germline. The CDR3 is 13 amino acids. V was shortened by 4 bases and J by 6 bases, with 12 bases between the two germline ends. CDR3 nucleotides: TGTGCCAGCAGTTCGTCGGGAGTAAAGACCCAGTACTTC. This codes for CASSSSGVKTQYF.